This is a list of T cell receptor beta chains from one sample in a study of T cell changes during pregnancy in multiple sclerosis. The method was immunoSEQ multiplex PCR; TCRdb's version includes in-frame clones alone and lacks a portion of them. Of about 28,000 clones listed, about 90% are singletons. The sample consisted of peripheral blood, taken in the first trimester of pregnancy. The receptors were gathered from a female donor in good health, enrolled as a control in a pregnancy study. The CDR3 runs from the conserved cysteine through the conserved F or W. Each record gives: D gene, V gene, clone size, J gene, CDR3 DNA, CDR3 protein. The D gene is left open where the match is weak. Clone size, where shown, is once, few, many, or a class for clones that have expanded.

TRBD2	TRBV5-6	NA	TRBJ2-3	TGTGCCAGCAGGCAACTAGCGGGGGGGCGTCTCGGCACAGATACGCAGTATTTT	CASRQLAGGRLGTDTQYF
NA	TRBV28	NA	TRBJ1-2	TGTGCCAGCAGCCCCGGACAGACCTATGGCTACACCTTC	CASSPGQTYGYTF
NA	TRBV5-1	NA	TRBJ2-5	TGCGCCAGCAGCTTGGCAGGCGGGGAAGGGGAGACCCAGTACTTC	CASSLAGGEGETQYF
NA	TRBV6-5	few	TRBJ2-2	TGTGCCAGCAGTTCCCCTAGTAGCGGGAACACCGGGGAGCTGTTTTTT	CASSSPSSGNTGELFF
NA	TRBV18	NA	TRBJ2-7	TGTGCCAGCTCACCGGTAGGAGCCTACGAGCAGTACTTC	CASSPVGAYEQYF
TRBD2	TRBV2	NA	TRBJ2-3	TGTGCCAGCAGTACCCCGGGACTAGCGGGTTTAACTAGCACAGATACGCAGTATTTT	CASSTPGLAGLTSTDTQYF
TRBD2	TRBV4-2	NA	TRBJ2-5	TGTGCCAGCAGCCCTAAAAGGGGACTAGCGGAAGAGACCCAGTACTTC	CASSPKRGLAEETQYF
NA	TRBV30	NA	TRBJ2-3	TGTGCCTGGAGTCCAACAGGGAATACAGATACGCAGTATTTT	CAWSPTGNTDTQYF
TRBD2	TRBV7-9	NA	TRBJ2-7	TGTGCCAGCAGCTTAACGGGACTAGTCCATCAGCAGTACTTC	CASSLTGLVHQQYF
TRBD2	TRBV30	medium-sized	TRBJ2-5	TGTGCCTGGGACGGGACTAGTGAGACCCAGTACTTC	CAWDGTSETQYF
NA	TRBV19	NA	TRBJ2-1	TGTGCCAGTAGATCGCAGGGGAGGGGTTACAATGAGCAGTTCTTC	CASRSQGRGYNEQFF
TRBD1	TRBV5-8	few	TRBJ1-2	TGTGCCAGCAGCTTCCAGGGGGCGGTCTATGGCTACACCTTC	CASSFQGAVYGYTF
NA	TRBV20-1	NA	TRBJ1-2	TGCAGTGCTAGATCGGGCTATGGCTACACCTTC	CSARSGYGYTF
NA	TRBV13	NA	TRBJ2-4	TGTGCCAGCAGCCCTCCAGGGGTTAGCAAAAACATTCAGTACTTC	CASSPPGVSKNIQYF